A selection of T cell receptor beta chains follows, all from one sample in a study of blood T cells in healthy people across ages. TCRdb itself ran the 5' RACE reads through MiXCR, one entry per CDR3 protein. The repertoire holds approximately 600,000 distinct CDR3 sequences, with 58% as singletons. The sequencing sample was made of blood. These receptors were taken from a man aged 60-69 years in good health. The CDR3 runs from the conserved cysteine through the conserved F or W. The order of the fields is J gene, V gene, D gene, clone size, CDR3 protein, CDR3 DNA. A D gene is named only where the DNA matches it firmly. Rows may omit the clone size; those that give it use once, few, many or a size class.

>TRBJ1-5|TRBV5-5|-|-
CASSTHRAPRGNQPQHF
TGTGCCAGCAGCACCCACAGGGCCCCGAGGGGAAATCAGCCCCAGCATTTT
>TRBJ2-3|TRBV11-2|-|-
CASSLGWGATDTQYF
TGTGCCAGCAGCTTAGGGTGGGGGGCAACAGATACGCAGTATTTT
>TRBJ1-2|TRBV7-6|TRBD1|-
CASSRGTDPSYGYTF
TGTGCCAGCAGCCGAGGGACAGACCCTTCTTATGGCTACACCTTC
>TRBJ2-7|TRBV7-2|-|-
CASSLLLGSNEQYF
TGTGCCAGCAGCTTACTGCTCGGTTCGAACGAGCAGTACTTC
>TRBJ1-5|TRBV7-2|-|-
CASTNPGEAGQPQHF
TGTGCCAGCACGAACCCAGGGGAGGCGGGGCAGCCCCAGCATTTT
>TRBJ1-2|TRBV7-2|-|-
CASSLVGSPGGYTF
TGTGCCAGCAGCTTAGTAGGGTCCCCGGGTGGCTACACCTTC
>TRBJ2-3|TRBV12-3/TRBV12-4|-|-
CASSFSRGSGDMQYF
TGTGCCAGCAGTTTTTCGCGGGGCAGTGGGGATATGCAGTATTTT
>TRBJ1-5|TRBV29-1|-|many
CSVADGILGNQPQHF
TGCAGCGTTGCCGATGGGATCTTAGGCAATCAGCCCCAGCATTTT
>TRBJ1-4|TRBV7-9|-|-
CASSLDYDNEKLFF
TGTGCCAGCAGCTTAGATTACGATAATGAAAAACTGTTTTTT
>TRBJ2-4|TRBV7-2|-|-
CASNLAPDSWDIQYF
TGTGCCAGCAACTTAGCCCCCGACAGCTGGGACATTCAGTACTTC
>TRBJ2-2|TRBV24-1|-|few
CATSEDGNTGELFF
TGTGCCACCAGTGAGGACGGGAACACCGGGGAGCTGTTTTTT
>TRBJ2-5|TRBV3-1|TRBD2|-
CASGRGELETQYF
TGTGCCAGCGGACGGGGGGAGCTAGAGACCCAGTACTTC
>TRBJ1-6|TRBV7-9|-|-
CASSLYQVGPLHF
TGTGCCAGCAGCTTATATCAGGTCGGGCCCCTCCACTTT
>TRBJ2-7|TRBV7-2|TRBD1|-
CASSLQGQGAYEQYF
TGTGCCAGCAGCTTACAGGGACAGGGGGCCTACGAGCAGTACTTC
>TRBJ2-1|TRBV25-1|TRBD1|few
CASSGTRDRGLGQFF
TGTGCCAGCAGCGGAACACGGGACAGGGGATTAGGGCAGTTCTTC
>TRBJ1-6|TRBV2|-|-
CASTVLGSPLHF
TGTGCCAGCACCGTCTTAGGTTCACCCCTCCACTTT